This T cell receptor beta chain comes out of a study of cytomegalovirus exposure and HLA in healthy donors. About the research overall: The study placed around 85% of its roughly 400 genotyped donors in the Caucasian-associated ancestry cluster.

Study-wide points: A later analysis reported that several of the most significant clusters appeared to be linked to common viral pathogens, among them Epstein-Barr virus. Reportedly, diagnosis of cytomegalovirus status by the classifier showed high specificity and sensitivity. For most subjects, TCR beta sequences were reported to predict HLA-A and HLA-B alleles with accuracy.

Points on this clone: Antigen unknown.

Vbeta (60) and Jbeta (13) primers were used in the PCR. TCRdb keeps only in-frame clones here, not all; method: immunoSEQ multiplex PCR. The sample has over 50,000 clones, about 89% seen once. Sample: PBMCs. The TCR originated in a young man in good health and CMV-seropositive.

The CDR3 DNA sequence: TGTGCCAGCAGCCAGCCAGCGGGAGGTCCCTACAATGAGCAGTTCTTC. Amino acids: CASSQPAGGPYNEQFF. The J gene is TRBJ2-1, the V gene TRBV5-4, with 9 bases identical to TRBD2. Germline lookup yields CDR1 SGHNT and CDR2 YYREEE (reference sequence). The trim removed 4 bases at V and 2 bases at J, leaving 7 bases unmatched. The CDR3 is made up of 16 amino acids.